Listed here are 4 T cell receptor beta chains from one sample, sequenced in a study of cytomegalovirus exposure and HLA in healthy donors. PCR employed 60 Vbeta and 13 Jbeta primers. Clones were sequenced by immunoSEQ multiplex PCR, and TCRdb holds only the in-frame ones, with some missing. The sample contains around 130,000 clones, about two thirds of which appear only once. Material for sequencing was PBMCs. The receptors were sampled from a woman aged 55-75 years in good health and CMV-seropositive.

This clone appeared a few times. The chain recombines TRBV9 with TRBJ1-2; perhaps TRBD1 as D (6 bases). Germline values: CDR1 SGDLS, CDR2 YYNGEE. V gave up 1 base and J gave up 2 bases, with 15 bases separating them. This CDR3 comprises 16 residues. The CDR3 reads CASSVNREGLNYGYTF. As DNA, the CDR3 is TGTGCCAGCAGCGTAAACAGGGAGGGCCTGAACTATGGCTACACCTTC.

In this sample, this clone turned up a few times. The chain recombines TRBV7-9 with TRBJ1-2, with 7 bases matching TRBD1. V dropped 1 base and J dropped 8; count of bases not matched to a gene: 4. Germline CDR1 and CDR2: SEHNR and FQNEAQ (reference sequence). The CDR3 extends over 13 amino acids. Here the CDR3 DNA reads TGTGCCAGCAGCTTAGGACAGGGCCAAGGCTACACCTTC. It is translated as CASSLGQGQGYTF.

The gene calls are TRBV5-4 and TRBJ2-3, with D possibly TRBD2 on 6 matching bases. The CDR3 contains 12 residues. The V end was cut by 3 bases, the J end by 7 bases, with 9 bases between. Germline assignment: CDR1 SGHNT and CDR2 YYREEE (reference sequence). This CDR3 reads CASSSGVYTQYF. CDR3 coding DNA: TGTGCCAGCAGCTCGGGGGTCTATACGCAGTATTTT. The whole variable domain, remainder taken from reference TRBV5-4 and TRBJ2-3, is ETGVTQSPTHLIKTRGQQVTLRCSSQSGHNTVSWYQQALGQGPQFIFQYYREEENGRGNFPPRFSGLQFPNYSSELNVNALELDDSALYLCASSSGVYTQYFGPGTRLTVL.

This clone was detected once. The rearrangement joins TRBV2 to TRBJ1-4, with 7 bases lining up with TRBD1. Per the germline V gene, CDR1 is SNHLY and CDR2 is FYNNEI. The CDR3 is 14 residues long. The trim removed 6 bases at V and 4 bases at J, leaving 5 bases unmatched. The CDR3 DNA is TGTGCCAGCAGGCGCGCAGGGGGTAATGAAAAACTGTTTTTT. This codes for CASRRAGGNEKLFF.